These 29 T cell receptor beta chains originate from one sample sequenced in a study of T cells in Graves' hyperthyroidism and ophthalmopathy. RNA transcripts yielded amplified TCR beta CDR3 regions. The TCR CDR3 first-round RT-PCR relied on the HTBI primer set. TCRdb reanalysed the multiplex PCR reads using MiXCR and keeps one entry per CDR3 protein. The table includes over 150,000 distinct CDR3 sequences, around 16% detected once. The source material was blood. These receptors all stem from a woman between 50 and 59 years old with Graves' hyperthyroidism.

The V call is TRBV19, the J call TRBJ1-2; D is perhaps TRBD1 (6 bases). This CDR3 region has 15 residues. The germline V gene has CDR1 LNHDA and CDR2 SQIVND (reference sequence). Deletions cut 6 bases from V and 2 bases from J, with 16 bases between. In DNA, the CDR3 is TGTGCCAGTAGGAATCCGGGACAACAGAACTATGGCTACACCTTC. This encodes CASRNPGQQNYGYTF.

This clonotype has just a few counts. This chain connects TRBV6-1 to TRBJ2-2; D is perhaps TRBD1 or TRBD2 (6 bases each). Germline values: CDR1 MNHNS, CDR2 SASEGT. The V gene lost 7 bases and the J gene lost 6 bases, with 15 bases spanning the gap. The CDR3 totals 14 residues. The CDR3 bases are TGTGCCAGCAATGGAAAGGGGGGTTCCGGGGAGCTGTTTTTT. Translating gives CASNGKGGSGELFF.

At least ten counts were recorded for this clonotype. The gene calls are TRBV12-3 or TRBV12-4 and TRBJ2-3; TRBD2 might be the D (5 bases). This CDR3 region has 14 residues. With 7 bases removed from V and 2 bases from J, the gap between germline ends came to 13 bases. The CDR3 DNA sequence: TGTGCCAGCACTCTCATGGGAGACACAGATACGCAGTATTTT. Translating gives CASTLMGDTDTQYF.

This clonotype was detected ten times or more. The J gene is TRBJ1-1, the V gene TRBV20-1; D is unclear. Trimming took 6 bases from V and 4 from J, leaving 15 bases between them. Germline V gene sequence: CDR1 DFQATT, CDR2 SNEGSKA (reference sequence). The CDR3 sequence is 13 residues long. The CDR3 nucleotides read TGCAGTGCCCCGAAGGTGAGGAGCACTGAAGCTTTCTTT. Translation gives CSAPKVRSTEAFF.

This clonotype came up many times. V and J are TRBV29-1 and TRBJ2-5; perhaps TRBD1 as D (7 bases). The CDR3 is 14 residues long. Looked up from germline, CDR1 is SQVTM and CDR2 is ANQGSEA. Trimming removed 6 bases from V and 1 base from J, with 15 bases in between. The DNA for the CDR3 is TGCAGCGTGGAGGGGGCAGGGATCCAAGAGACCCAGTACTTC. This sequence encodes CSVEGAGIQETQYF.

This clonotype was recorded many times. The chain carries TRBV7-2 and TRBJ2-7; TRBD2 matches at 8 bases. This CDR3 is built from 16 residues. Germline CDR1 SGHTA, CDR2 FQGNSA. V lost 5 bases and J lost 4; bases outside the gene matches: 13. The CDR3 sequence: CASSPSQGGRRYEQYF. In DNA form, the CDR3 reads TGTGCCAGCAGCCCCAGCCAGGGCGGGAGGCGATACGAGCAGTACTTC.

This clonotype was found a few times. V and J are TRBV5-6 and TRBJ2-7; TRBD1 or TRBD2 may be the D gene (5 bases each). V was trimmed by 0 bases and J by 3 bases, leaving 13 bases between them. The CDR3 runs 15 residues. Germline V gives CDR1 SGHDT, CDR2 YYEEEE. The CDR3 DNA is TGTGCCAGCAGCTTGGAACCGGGACCTAACTACGAGCAGTACTTC. It specifies CASSLEPGPNYEQYF. Full variable domain (outside the CDR3, taken from reference TRBV5-6 and TRBJ2-7): DAGVTQSPTHLIKTRGQQVTLRCSPKSGHDTVSWYQQALGQGPQFIFQYYEEEERQRGNFPDRFSGHQFPNYSSELNVNALLLGDSALYLCASSLEPGPNYEQYFGPGTRLTVT.

In its sample, this clonotype was seen many times. This chain uses TRBV7-9 with TRBJ2-1, with D perhaps being TRBD1 or TRBD2 (5 bases each). In germline, CDR1 is SEHNR, CDR2 FQNEAQ (reference sequence). The CDR3 length is 14 residues. V was shortened by 1 base and J by 8 bases, with 12 bases between the two germline ends. The CDR3 DNA is TGTGCCAGCAGCTTAGAAGGGGCCGGGGATGAGCAGTTCTTC. The encoded protein is CASSLEGAGDEQFF.

This clonotype turned up a few times. The chain is built from TRBV6-2 or TRBV6-3 and TRBJ2-5, with D possibly matching TRBD1 (7 bases). V was cut by 2 bases and J by 0 bases, with 31 bases left in between. Germline assignment: CDR1 MNHEY and CDR2 SVGEGT. This CDR3 has 22 residues. CDR3 in amino acids: CASSYPQMENRGVVADQETQYF. CDR3 coding DNA: TGTGCCAGCAGTTACCCCCAGATGGAGAACAGGGGAGTAGTAGCGGACCAAGAGACCCAGTACTTC.

This clonotype was found many times. This rearrangement joins TRBV18 to TRBJ2-7, with 8 bases lining up with TRBD2. The CDR3 sequence is 14 residues long. With V trimmed by 6 bases and J by 3 bases, 7 bases remained unmatched. Germline loops: CDR1 KGHSH, CDR2 LQKENI. The CDR3: CASSPGGIGYEQYF. CDR3 nucleotide sequence: TGTGCCAGCTCGCCGGGGGGGATTGGCTACGAGCAGTACTTC. The full variable domain, completed using reference TRBV18 and TRBJ2-7, is NAGVMQNPRHLVRRRGQEARLRCSPMKGHSHVYWYRQLPEEGLKFMVYLQKENIIDESGMPKERFSAEFPKEGPSILRIQQVVRGDSAAYFCASSPGGIGYEQYFGPGTRLTVT.

This clonotype was detected many times. The chain links TRBV9 to TRBJ1-1; tentative D call: TRBD1 (5 bases). Germline values: CDR1 SGDLS, CDR2 YYNGEE. Trimming stripped 0 bases from V and 1 base from J, with 13 bases between. This CDR3 region has 16 residues. CDR3 nucleotide sequence: TGTGCCAGCAGCGTAGCTACGCAGGGAGGGAACACTGAAGCTTTCTTT. It is translated as CASSVATQGGNTEAFF.

In DNA form, the CDR3 reads TGTGCCACCAGCAGCAGACCGCTAGCAAAAGAGACCCAGTACTTC. Translation: CATSSRPLAKETQYF. The chain is built from TRBV15 and TRBJ2-5, with a weak D call TRBD2 (5 bases). Germline V gives CDR1 LNHNV, CDR2 YYDKDF (reference sequence). Trimming cost V 3 bases and J 3 bases, with 14 bases left between them. The CDR3 has 15 amino acids.

This clonotype was seen ten or more times. The rearrangement joins TRBV11-2 to TRBJ1-1; 7 bases map to TRBD1. Trimming cost V 3 bases and J 8 bases; bases outside gene matches: 0. The germline V gene has CDR1 SGHAT and CDR2 FQNNGV. The CDR3 spans 11 residues. CDR3 residues: CASSLGQEAFF. CDR3 sequence (DNA): TGTGCCAGCAGCTTGGGACAGGAAGCTTTCTTT.

This clonotype appeared many times. The chain carries TRBV6-1 and TRBJ1-2; D remains unclear. Deletions cut 5 bases from V and 1 base from J, with 11 bases between. The germline gives CDR1 MNHNS, CDR2 SASEGT. The CDR3 is made up of 14 amino acids. The CDR3: CASSLASFNYGYTF. CDR3 sequence (DNA): TGTGCCAGCAGTTTGGCCAGCTTTAACTATGGCTACACCTTC.

This clonotype was seen more than once but under ten times. The rearrangement joins TRBV25-1 to TRBJ1-4; D is uncertain. This CDR3 contains 15 residues. CDR1 and CDR2 from the germline V gene are MGHDK and SYGVNS. The ends were cut back, 5 bases at V and 5 bases at J, with 15 bases in the middle. CDR3 coding DNA: TGTGCCAGCAGTCCGGAGGAAAATTGGAATGAAAAACTGTTTTTT. The encoded protein is CASSPEENWNEKLFF.

At least ten counts were recorded for this clonotype. The chain couples TRBV12-3 or TRBV12-4 to TRBJ1-1; D possibly corresponds to TRBD1 (5 bases). Trimming took off 1 base at V and 1 base at J, with 13 bases between the two ends. This CDR3 has 16 amino acids. In DNA form, the CDR3 reads TGTGCCAGCAGTTTAGTTCGGGAAAGGGGGAACACTGAAGCTTTCTTT. Translation gives CASSLVRERGNTEAFF.

In its sample, this clonotype was seen a few times. V and J are TRBV6-1 and TRBJ2-5; 7 positions agree with TRBD2. The CDR3 consists of 16 residues. With V trimmed by 6 bases and J by 1 base, 11 bases remained unmatched. CDR1 is MNHNS and CDR2 is SASEGT in the germline V gene. In DNA form, the CDR3 reads TGTGCCAGCAGACCTTTCGGGACTACCCTCCAAGAGACCCAGTACTTC. This sequence encodes CASRPFGTTLQETQYF.

In its sample, this clonotype was seen many times. This chain joins TRBV3-1 and TRBJ2-5; 11 bases agree with TRBD2. Trimming took 2 bases from V and 4 from J; bases not matched to a gene: 0. Per the germline V gene, CDR1 is LGHDT and CDR2 is YNNKEL (reference sequence). The CDR3 covers 14 residues. This CDR3 is CASSQLAGGETQYF. DNA for the CDR3: TGTGCCAGCAGCCAACTAGCGGGAGGAGAGACCCAGTACTTC.

Many counts were recorded for this clonotype. The J gene is TRBJ1-6, the V gene TRBV12-3 or TRBV12-4, with 8 bases fitting TRBD1. V was pared by 2 bases and J by 9 bases, with 6 bases of the junction left unmatched. The CDR3 extends over 15 amino acids. The CDR3 protein is CASSLRDRGSSPLHF. Written as DNA, the CDR3 is TGTGCCAGCAGTTTAAGAGACAGGGGCAGTTCACCCCTCCACTTT.

This clonotype has a handful of counts. The chain uses TRBV18 and TRBJ2-2; possible D gene TRBD2, 6 bases. CDR3 size: 15 residues. Looked up from germline, CDR1 is KGHSH and CDR2 is LQKENI. The V and J ends lost 3 bases and 4 bases respectively, with 12 bases between them. Written as DNA, the CDR3 is TGTGCCAGCTCACCGATGAACGGGAGCACCGGGGAGCTGTTTTTT. Translated: CASSPMNGSTGELFF.

The chain links TRBV29-1 to TRBJ2-2; the D gene is possibly TRBD2 (6 bases). V was shortened by 4 bases and J by 3 bases, with 9 bases between the two germline ends. The germline gives CDR1 SQVTM, CDR2 ANQGSEA. The CDR3 extends over 13 amino acids. The CDR3, as DNA: TGCAGCGTTGCGGGGGTCGACACCGGGGAGCTGTTTTTT. Protein product: CSVAGVDTGELFF.

This clonotype appeared many times. The rearrangement uses TRBV3-1 and TRBJ1-1, with no clear D. This CDR3 is built from 15 residues. Deletions cut 1 base from V and 1 base from J, with 10 bases between. Germline V gene lookup returns CDR1 LGHDT and CDR2 YNNKEL (reference sequence). CDR3 loop: CASSQVWTANTEAFF. For the CDR3, the DNA is TGTGCCAGCAGCCAAGTATGGACGGCGAACACTGAAGCTTTCTTT.

V usage is TRBV6-1 and J usage is TRBJ2-7, with a tentative D call TRBD2 (5 bases). The CDR3 contains 13 residues. The ends were cut back, 6 bases at V and 6 bases at J, with 15 bases in the middle. CDR1 is MNHNS, CDR2 SASEGT, per germline. CDR3 residues: CASSLEAGREQYF. The CDR3 DNA reads as TGTGCCAGCAGCTTGGAGGCGGGTCGCGAGCAGTACTTC.

This clonotype was seen a handful of times. V is TRBV20-1 and J is TRBJ2-5; either TRBD1 or TRBD2 may supply D (5 bases each). This CDR3 region has 15 residues. Trimming took off 3 bases at V and 1 base at J, with 15 bases between the two ends. Germline lookup yields CDR1 DFQATT and CDR2 SNEGSKA (reference sequence). DNA of the CDR3: TGCAGTGCTAGCGCTCCGGGGACCTCCCAAGAGACCCAGTACTTC. Protein: CSASAPGTSQETQYF.

This clonotype was seen repeatedly, ten times or more. V is TRBV7-9 and J is TRBJ2-1; TRBD2 matches at 7 bases. This CDR3 has 15 residues. After removal of 2 bases from V and 2 bases from J, the junction contained 3 bases not matched to a gene. The germline CDR1 and CDR2 sequences are SEHNR and FQNEAQ (reference sequence). CDR3 sequence: CASSLYSGAYNEQFF. The CDR3 DNA sequence: TGTGCCAGCAGCTTATACAGCGGGGCCTACAATGAGCAGTTCTTC.

This clonotype was counted between two and nine times. The CDR3: CATSSGGLGTSGNNEQFF. The CDR3 bases are TGTGCCACCAGCAGTGGAGGACTCGGGACTAGCGGCAACAATGAGCAGTTCTTC. The chain couples TRBV15 to TRBJ2-1; 11 nucleotides line up with TRBD2. This CDR3 has 18 residues. J gave up 5 bases and V 3 bases, and 12 bases lay outside the gene matches. Germline V gene data show CDR1 as LNHNV and CDR2 as YYDKDF (reference sequence).

This clonotype was found many times. V is TRBV27 and J is TRBJ2-1; a weak D match, TRBD2 (5 bases). Trimming removed 9 bases from V and 3 bases from J, with 12 bases in between. The germline V gene has CDR1 MNHEY and CDR2 SMNVEV (reference sequence). This CDR3 has 13 residues. CDR3 in DNA: TGTGCCAGTGGACTTACGGGCTACAATGAGCAGTTCTTC. This gives the protein CASGLTGYNEQFF.

This clonotype was recorded a few times. The J gene is TRBJ1-1, the V gene TRBV19; 8 bases fit TRBD1. The germline CDR1 and CDR2 sequences are LNHDA and SQIVND (reference sequence). J lost 12 bases, V lost 3 bases, and 12 bases had no gene match. The CDR3 consists of 14 residues. CDR3 in amino acids: CASSIRTGFDSTFF. In DNA form, the CDR3 reads TGTGCCAGTAGTATCAGGACAGGGTTCGACTCGACTTTCTTT.

This clonotype came up many times. This chain links TRBV11-2 with TRBJ2-1, with 8 bases that match TRBD2. V trimming: 0 bases; J trimming: 6 bases; junction bases outside the gene matches: 7. The CDR3 sequence is 16 residues long. CDR1 and CDR2 from the germline V gene are SGHAT and FQNNGV. The CDR3 sequence: CASSLDPAGVSNEQFF. CDR3 DNA: TGTGCCAGCAGCTTAGACCCAGCGGGAGTATCCAATGAGCAGTTCTTC.